This T cell receptor beta chain was recorded in a study of T cell responses to AZD1222 COVID-19 vaccine (dated by TCRdb to the early 2020s). As for the study more broadly: AZD1222 recipients with second doses at about 4 weeks or about 12 weeks were pooled, because spike-specific TCR depth and breadth did not differ between schedules. TCR sequencing covered roughly 230 trial participants: about 210 given two doses of AZD1222 and about 26 given two doses of MenACWY control vaccine. Trial participants were enrolled by age into 18-55, 56-69 and 70-plus year subgroups, with around 150, 28 and 57 TCR-sequenced participants respectively. The paper's findings and limits, for the study overall: Because no samples from the day 14 peak response were available, repertoires could be characterized only after the peak T cell response. Vaccine-associated CD4 TCRs spanned the whole spike protein, with dominant responses in regions 160-218 and 743-854. Spike-specific TCR breadth and depth rose significantly after two AZD1222 doses compared with day 0 and with MenACWY recipients. Participants were mostly white British and included more females than males, and it was suggested by the authors that clonal diversity may have been underestimated. Reportedly, almost half of the unique spike-specific TCRs recognized epitopes lying outside the regions that are mutated in the B.1.351 and B.1.1.7 variants. Conclusions about previously exposed vaccinees were limited because only a handful of AZD1222 recipients were SARS-CoV-2 seropositive at baseline. The 56-69-year group was small, and its depth increase did not reach significance, likely because of low power.

Comment on this clone: This clone's antigen is unknown. Within one base of it there is no much larger clone, and no base qualities were kept.

The CDR3, cysteine through phenylalanine, is 16 amino acids long. Only the CDR3 DNA stays, 48 bases, in frame from base 1. Trimming takes 6 bases from V and 8 bases from J, and the germline ends sit 25 bases apart. CDR1 ENHRY and CDR2 SYGVKD were looked up in the germline V gene. The time point tag for this specimen amounts to: baseline before first vaccination. Vaccinee samples were obtained from the UK trials COV001 and COV002, which included a single-blind randomized controlled phase 2/3 trial of AZD1222 (ChAdOx1 nCoV-19) in healthy adults. Trial participant PBMC samples were collected at day 0 and day 28 after the second dose for TCRbeta chain sequencing. The CDR3 regions of human TCRbeta chains were analyzed by immunosequencing. From the authors' description of their analysis: TCRs in the repertoires were compared against a reference library of SARS-CoV-2-specific TCRs that had been generated with the MIRA antigen-specificity platform. Breadth was defined as the fraction of unique TCRs that were SARS-CoV-2-associated. Depth was defined as the fraction of total T cells that were SARS-CoV-2-associated. Each spike-specific TCR was assigned to its reactive spike region and to a CD4 or CD8 class using the MIRA data. Log10-transformed breadth and depth values were compared by one-way ANOVA with Sidak's multiple comparisons tests. This immuneACCESS table, as held by TCRdb, lists in-frame sequences with V and J called but not all clones. Of the missing ones, under half trace to an unresolved V gene in checked studies; the others have no known cause. V and J calls and clone size are copied from that table; D and trimming were computed from the DNA. This sample holds approximately 130,000 clones; about 94% were observed only once. The ten largest clones add up to around 0.91% of the sample.

This sequence was found in an adult in good health. Sequences were derived from peripheral blood, sampled on day 0 of AZD1222 vaccination. This receptor chain uses TRBV10-3 and TRBJ1-2; the D gene is perhaps TRBD1, from 5 matching bases. This receptor has the CDR3 CAIRGRPSGGTGGYTF. The nucleotides are TGTGCCATCAGGGGCCGACCCTCCGGGGGAACCGGGGGCTACACCTTC.